The clone carrying this TCR beta chain showed up just once. Antigen unknown. The CDR3 covers 17 residues. V lost 4 bases, J lost 0 bases, and 8 bases stayed unmatched. CDR1 and CDR2 from the germline V gene are SGHVS and FQNEAQ. This sample was included in a study of T cell responses to AZD1222 COVID-19 vaccine. The table came from immunoSEQ multiplex PCR; TCRdb's copy has only in-frame clones and leaves some out. Of some 120,000 clones in the sample, roughly 89% are singletons; the top ten hold 11%. Broader study findings: The sample set comprised mostly white British donors with more females, and clonal diversity was possibly underestimated. CD4 TCRs linked to vaccination spanned spike, dominating at 160-218 and 743-854. Rises in breadth and depth of Spike-specific TCRs came after two AZD1222 doses.

The chain has TRBV7-8 and TRBJ1-1, with 10 nucleotides matching TRBD1. The source was peripheral blood, collected on day 0 of MenACWY control vaccination. The sequence came from an adult in good health. CDR3 bases: TGTGCCAGCAGCTCAGTTCCCGGGACAGGGGTGAACACTGAAGCTTTCTTT. This encodes CASSSVPGTGVNTEAFF.